The 26 T cell receptor beta chains below all came from one sample that was sequenced in a study of shared clonotypes between healthy human individuals. Naivety among CD8 cells was defined by CD45RO negativity and positive CCR7 selection, thereby excluding terminally differentiated effector memory CD45RA+ cells. Only in-frame clones appear in the TCRdb table, and some are missing; sequencing was by immunoSEQ multiplex PCR. The data hold 1.5 million to 2.5 million clones, with 85% to 95% observed a single time. The sample comprised naive CD8+ T cells sorted from blood. The source of these receptors is a man between 18 and 29 years old in good health.

The chain is built from TRBV5-4 and TRBJ2-3, with D unresolved. Germline V gene data show CDR1 as SGHNT and CDR2 as YYREEE (reference sequence). CDR3 length: 13 amino acids. The V end was cut by 1 base, the J end by 6 bases, with 9 bases between. The CDR3 nucleotides are TGTGCCAGCAGCTTGTTTTTGTCGGATACGCAGTATTTT. Translated, it gives CASSLFLSDTQYF.

In the case of this clone: Other DNA sequences in this specimen translate into the identical CDR3. The chain recombines TRBV7-9 with TRBJ2-1, with no clear D. V lost 4 bases and J lost 7, with 5 bases in between. Germline CDR1 and CDR2: SEHNR and FQNEAQ (reference sequence). This CDR3 contains 11 residues. In DNA form, the CDR3 reads TGTGCCAGCAGCTGGGTAAATGAGCAGTTCTTC. Protein sequence: CASSWVNEQFF.

V usage is TRBV19 and J usage is TRBJ1-2; no definite D call. The germline V gene encodes CDR1 LNHDA and CDR2 SQIVND (reference sequence). V was cut by 2 bases and J by 6 bases, with 22 bases left in between. The CDR3 spans 17 residues. The CDR3 loop reads CASSINPRPKGYDGYTF. The CDR3 coding sequence is TGTGCCAGTAGTATAAACCCCAGACCAAAGGGCTACGATGGCTACACCTTC.

The CDR3: CASSSPWKSAVGGEQFF. DNA for the CDR3: TGTGCCAGCAGTTCCCCTTGGAAGTCCGCCGTGGGGGGCGAGCAGTTCTTC. The chain combines TRBV28 with TRBJ2-1, with D tentatively TRBD1 or TRBD2 (6 bases each). The CDR3 has 17 amino acids. Trimming removed 4 bases at V and 10 bases at J, with 26 bases between. Per the germline V gene, CDR1 is MDHEN and CDR2 is SYDVKM.

V and J are TRBV10-2 and TRBJ1-5, with a possible D match to TRBD1 (6 bases). The CDR3 runs to 13 residues. Trimming cost V 5 bases and J 8 bases, with 13 bases left between them. Germline V lookup: CDR1 WSHSY, CDR2 SAAADI. The CDR3 DNA reads as TGCGCCAGCAGTCTCCGGGGGGCAGAGCCCCAGCATTTT. This encodes CASSLRGAEPQHF.

This chain links TRBV27 with TRBJ1-5; D is ambiguous. The CDR3 length is 14 residues. CDR1 is MNHEY, CDR2 SMNVEV, per germline (reference sequence). V lost 1 base to trimming and J lost 7 bases, with 11 bases between them. CDR3: CASSLLSSDQPQHF. In DNA form, the CDR3 reads TGTGCCAGCAGTTTATTGTCTTCGGACCAGCCCCAGCATTTT.

With respect to this clone: Other DNA sequences from this sample encode an identical CDR3 as well. The CDR3 coding sequence is TGTGCCAGCAGCTTGGTCGGGGGGCGCTACAATGAGCAGTTCTTC. Its translation is CASSLVGGRYNEQFF. The chain employs TRBV5-4 and TRBJ2-1, with D possibly TRBD2 on 7 matching bases. The CDR3 length is 15 residues. The germline V gene has CDR1 SGHNT and CDR2 YYREEE (reference sequence). V was pared by 0 bases and J by 3 bases, with 10 bases between.

This clone was observed a single time. V is TRBV7-9 and J is TRBJ2-1; D gene ambiguous. V was pared by 4 bases and J by 9 bases, with 13 bases between. The germline V gene encodes CDR1 SEHNR and CDR2 FQNEAQ (reference sequence). The CDR3 is 13 residues long. The CDR3 sequence: CASSSPLVSEQFF. In DNA form, the CDR3 reads TGTGCCAGCAGCTCGCCCCTGGTGAGTGAGCAGTTCTTC.

In the case of this clone: The same CDR3 can be traced to other DNA sequences in this sample. The chain combines TRBV7-9 with TRBJ2-7; no definite D call. Germline lookup yields CDR1 SEHNR and CDR2 FQNEAQ (reference sequence). V was cut by 3 bases and J by 2 bases, with 11 bases left in between. This CDR3 spans 14 amino acids. The CDR3 DNA sequence: TGTGCCAGCAGCTTGGACGGAAAACCCTACGAGCAGTACTTC. Encoded protein: CASSLDGKPYEQYF. Complete variable domain (other parts from reference TRBV7-9 and TRBJ2-7): DTGVSQNPRHKITKRGQNVTFRCDPISEHNRLYWYRQTLGQGPEFLTYFQNEAQLEKSRLLSDRFSAERPKGSFSTLEIQRTEQGDSAMYLCASSLDGKPYEQYFGPGTRLTVT.

This clone was detected a few times. The chain is built from TRBV7-9 and TRBJ1-5; D gene uncertain. CDR3 size: 14 residues. In germline, CDR1 is SEHNR, CDR2 FQNEAQ (reference sequence). V was cut by 1 base and J by 3 bases, with 7 bases left in between. CDR3 sequence: CASSLVGNNQPQHF. The DNA for the CDR3 is TGTGCCAGCAGCTTAGTCGGGAACAATCAGCCCCAGCATTTT.

The V and J genes are TRBV9 and TRBJ2-6; no definite D call. The V end was cut by 0 bases, the J end by 4 bases, with 14 bases between. CDR3 length: 17 residues. Germline CDR1 SGDLS, CDR2 YYNGEE. The CDR3 sequence is CASSVDNWASGANVLTF. The CDR3 coding sequence is TGTGCCAGCAGCGTAGATAATTGGGCTTCAGGGGCCAACGTCCTGACTTTC.

V usage is TRBV7-6 and J usage is TRBJ2-1, with a tentative D call TRBD2 (5 bases). The CDR3 is 15 residues long. The germline gives CDR1 SGHVS, CDR2 FNYEAQ. Between the trimmed V and J ends, which lost 1 base and 9 bases, there was a span of 16 bases. For the CDR3, the DNA is TGTGCCAGCAGCTTAGGCGCTAGCACTTTCTCTGAGCAGTTCTTC. Translated, it gives CASSLGASTFSEQFF.

The chain is built from TRBV5-4 and TRBJ2-7, with D perhaps TRBD1 or TRBD2 (5 bases each). V was trimmed by 0 bases and J by 6 bases, leaving 13 bases between them. From germline, CDR1 is SGHNT and CDR2 YYREEE (reference sequence). There are 14 residues in the CDR3. This CDR3 reads CASSLGETASEQYF. The CDR3 DNA reads TGTGCCAGCAGCTTGGGGGAGACAGCGTCCGAGCAGTACTTC.

This clone was observed a single time. The V call is TRBV4-2, the J call TRBJ1-2; D is perhaps TRBD1 (5 bases). V dropped 0 bases and J dropped 0 bases, with 8 bases sitting between them. The CDR3 consists of 15 residues. The germline gives CDR1 LGHNA, CDR2 YNFKEQ. The CDR3 bases are TGTGCCAGCAGCCAAGAAGACAGAGCTAACTATGGCTACACCTTC. It codes for CASSQEDRANYGYTF.

This chain joins TRBV9 and TRBJ2-7, with 7 bases that match TRBD1. The CDR3 runs to 14 residues. Germline CDR1 reads SGDLS; CDR2 reads YYNGEE. The V segment lost 4 bases and the J segment 1 base; nucleotides outside the gene matches: 5. For the CDR3, the DNA is TGTGCCAGCAGCCCCCGGGACAGATCCTACGAGCAGTACTTC. Translation: CASSPRDRSYEQYF.

The DNA for the CDR3 is TGTGCCAGCAGCTGGGCGGGGGAAATCGATGAGCAGTTCTTC. Translated, it gives CASSWAGEIDEQFF. The V and J genes are TRBV5-6 and TRBJ2-1; 7 nucleotides match TRBD2. In germline, CDR1 is SGHDT, CDR2 YYEEEE. After removal of 3 bases from V and 8 bases from J, the junction contained 8 bases not matched to a gene. This CDR3 has 14 amino acids.

The chain carries TRBV14 and TRBJ2-5; D not resolved. The CDR3 covers 12 residues. The V gene lost 3 bases and the J gene lost 1 base, with 3 bases spanning the gap. Germline V CDR1 and CDR2: SGHDN, FVKESK. The CDR3: CASSHPQETQYF. CDR3 coding DNA: TGTGCCAGCAGCCACCCCCAAGAGACCCAGTACTTC.

The chain couples TRBV4-3 to TRBJ2-2; D is ambiguous. This CDR3 region has 17 residues. Germline CDR1 reads LGHNA; CDR2 reads YSLEER. V lost 0 bases and J lost 1, with 12 bases in between. The CDR3 DNA follows: TGCGCCAGCAGCCAAGATCCGACATCCCTGAACACCGGGGAGCTGTTTTTT. Its protein is CASSQDPTSLNTGELFF.

The V and J genes are TRBV19 and TRBJ2-7, with unresolved D. Per germline, CDR1 LNHDA and CDR2 SQIVND (reference sequence). The CDR3 consists of 13 residues. The V and J ends lost 4 bases and 3 bases respectively, with 10 bases between them. CDR3 residues: CASSSGRLYEQYF. CDR3 DNA: TGTGCCAGTAGTAGCGGCAGACTCTACGAGCAGTACTTC.

This chain links TRBV4-1 with TRBJ2-5; 11 nucleotides align to TRBD1. The V gene's germline CDR1 is MGHRA and CDR2 YSYEKL. The V segment lost 3 bases and the J segment 4 bases; nucleotides outside the gene matches: 4. The CDR3 length is 15 residues. The CDR3 here is CASSHAGTGGETQYF. For the CDR3, the DNA is TGCGCCAGCAGCCATGCCGGGACAGGGGGAGAGACCCAGTACTTC.

The J gene is TRBJ2-7, the V gene TRBV5-1; TRBD1 aligns across 7 bases. The J segment lost 2 bases and the V segment lost 2 bases, leaving 7 bases of the junction unmatched. The germline gives CDR1 SGHRS, CDR2 YFSETQ. This CDR3 contains 15 residues. This CDR3 reads CASSFPRQGAYEQYF. In nucleotides, the CDR3 is TGCGCCAGCAGCTTCCCTCGGCAGGGGGCCTACGAGCAGTACTTC.

The rearrangement joins TRBV27 to TRBJ2-3, with D maybe TRBD2 (7 bases). Trimming shortened V by 2 bases and J by 4 bases, and 22 bases separated the two germline ends. Germline-derived CDR1 and CDR2 are MNHEY and SMNVEV (reference sequence). The CDR3 runs to 18 residues. The CDR3 DNA sequence: TGTGCCAGCAGTTTAAGAGGGGGGGCCGGTACGAGCTCAGATACGCAGTATTTT. Its protein is CASSLRGGAGTSSDTQYF.

The J gene is TRBJ2-1, the V gene TRBV29-1; 7 positions match TRBD1. The CDR3 is made up of 12 amino acids. Trimming at V came to 6 bases and at J to 9 bases, leaving 8 bases not matched to a gene. The V gene's germline CDR1 is SQVTM and CDR2 ANQGSEA. CDR3 loop: CSVDGQVGEQFF. CDR3 bases: TGCAGCGTGGATGGACAGGTGGGTGAGCAGTTCTTC.

The chain recombines TRBV7-9 with TRBJ2-3, with D perhaps matching TRBD1 or TRBD2 (7 bases each). The CDR3 runs to 15 residues. Between the trimmed V and J ends, which lost 5 bases and 6 bases, there was a span of 18 bases. CDR1 and CDR2 (germline): SEHNR, FQNEAQ (reference sequence). The CDR3 reads CASSSGTAIDDTQYF. CDR3 DNA sequence: TGTGCCAGCAGCAGCGGGACAGCCATTGACGATACGCAGTATTTT.

The rearrangement links TRBV6-5 to TRBJ2-1; 13 nucleotides match TRBD2. With 5 bases clipped from V and 7 bases from J, the junction kept 5 bases outside the gene matches. This CDR3 comprises 15 residues. Germline V gene sequence: CDR1 MNHEY, CDR2 SVGAGI. The CDR3 loop is CASSQLAGGWNEQFF. DNA for the CDR3: TGTGCCAGCAGTCAACTAGCGGGAGGGTGGAATGAGCAGTTCTTC.

Here the CDR3 DNA reads TGTGCCATCACCAGCGACAGGGGAGGTGACACCGGGGAGCTGTTTTTT. It specifies CAITSDRGGDTGELFF. The J gene is TRBJ2-2, the V gene TRBV10-3, with 8 bases identical to TRBD1. The CDR3 is 16 amino acids. V lost 7 bases and J lost 3; bases outside the gene matches: 10. Germline CDR1 is ENHRY and CDR2 is SYGVKD.